This T cell receptor beta chain originates from a study of early T cells in non-severe SARS-CoV-2 infection. Background on the study: The input, bulk RNA from unsorted whole blood, was sequenced, and chains were unpaired. Regarding the study as a whole: Using VDJdb, the matching emphasized anti-spike CD8 responses while missing private and CD4 specificities.

About this clonotype itself: As yet, its antigen is unknown.

As part of library construction, unique molecular identifiers were attached to individual cDNA molecules. TCRdb redid the calling of the 5' RACE reads with MiXCR, one entry per CDR3 protein. The table lists 100,000 to 140,000 distinct CDR3 sequences, roughly 10% of them singletons. The CDR3 consists of 16 residues. Trimming cost V 2 bases and J 7 bases; bases outside gene matches: 5. Germline lookup yields CDR1 MNHEY and CDR2 SMNVEV (reference sequence). This clonotype was obtained from an adult who was a healthcare worker with PCR-confirmed SARS-CoV-2 infection or an uninfected control (not recorded which). The gene calls are TRBV27 and TRBJ2-1, with 13 bases aligning to TRBD2. Source material: whole blood. The CDR3 region is CASSLARLAGGNEQFF. CDR3 nucleotide sequence: TGTGCCAGCAGTTTAGCGAGACTAGCGGGGGGAAATGAGCAGTTCTTC.